This T cell receptor (beta chain) was found in a study of blood T cell repertoires in COVID-19. Study details: PBMCs, B-cell-depleted T cells, or T cells provided the cDNA or gDNA that made up the material.

The CDR3 length is 14 residues. Per the authors' pipeline: Amplifying reference gene primers gave estimates of nucleated cell counts. Profiled with immunoSEQ multiplex PCR; TCRdb holds only in-frame clones, not every one. The V and J calls and clone size were taken over from that table, and D and trimming were inferred from the DNA. The table includes tens of thousands of clones, 81% detected once. Only a few counts were recorded for this clone. The J gene is TRBJ2-7, the V gene TRBV21-1; the table gives TRBD2 as D, unverified against the DNA. TRBV21-1 is an annotated pseudogene. Sequenced sample: peripheral blood. The TCR sequence derives from an elderly man with acute or convalescent COVID-19. This CDR3 reads CASSGVPRTYEQYF. For the CDR3, the DNA is TGTGCCAGCAGCGGAGTCCCCCGCACCTACGAGCAGTACTTC.